What follows is one T cell receptor (beta chain) and its context. Its antigen is still unknown. At one end the junction does not follow the germline gene, possibly because of a read error. The identical CDR3 is also encoded by other nucleotide sequences in the sample. Primers included in the PCR were 60 Vbeta and 13 Jbeta primers. TCRdb's table, derived via immunoSEQ multiplex PCR, lists solely in-frame clones and lacks some. Among 99,000 or so clones listed, over 60% were seen once. This entry is derived from a study of cytomegalovirus exposure and HLA in healthy donors. Overall study results and limits: Later work associated more than 15,000 TCR beta sequences with HLA alleles at 0.05 false discovery rate. The number of N-insertions in an Asian-associated ancestry cluster was reportedly below the roughly 700-donor mean in a later analysis. TRBV6-2, TRBV6-3 and some other V segments were unresolvable in 87-base-pair reads. HLA restriction was apparent for most CMV-associated TCR beta chains in a later analysis.

Germline CDR1 reads SGHNT; CDR2 reads YYREEE (reference sequence). This CDR3 is built from 13 residues. The specimen was PBMCs. This receptor was identified in a man in his sixties in good health and CMV-seropositive. This chain connects TRBV5-4 to TRBJ1-1, with D possibly being TRBD1 (5 bases). CDR3 amino acids: CASSRTQNTEAFF. The CDR3 DNA follows: TGTGCCAGCAGCAGGACACAGAACACCGAAGCTTTCTTT.